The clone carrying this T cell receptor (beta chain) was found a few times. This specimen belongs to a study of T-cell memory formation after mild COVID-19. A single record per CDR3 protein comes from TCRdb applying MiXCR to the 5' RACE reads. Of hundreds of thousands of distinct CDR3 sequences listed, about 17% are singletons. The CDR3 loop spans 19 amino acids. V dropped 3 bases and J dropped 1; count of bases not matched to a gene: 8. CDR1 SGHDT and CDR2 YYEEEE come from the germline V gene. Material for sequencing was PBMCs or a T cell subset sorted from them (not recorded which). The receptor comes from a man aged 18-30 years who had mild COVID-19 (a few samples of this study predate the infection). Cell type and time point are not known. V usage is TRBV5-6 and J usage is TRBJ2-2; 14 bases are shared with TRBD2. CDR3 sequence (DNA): TGTGCCAGCAGCTGGACCGGACTAGCGGGGGGACAGAACACCGGGGAGCTGTTTTTT. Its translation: CASSWTGLAGGQNTGELFF.